The next 3 T cell receptor beta chains were all read from a single sample in a study of blood T cell repertoires in COVID-19. TCRdb's table, derived via immunoSEQ multiplex PCR, lists solely in-frame clones and lacks some. The sample records about 170,000 clones, approximately 92% being singletons. Sequenced input: peripheral blood. The receptors were gathered from a woman aged 50 to 60 with acute or convalescent COVID-19.

The chain uses TRBV14 and TRBJ2-2; 7 bases fit TRBD2. CDR1 is SGHDN and CDR2 is FVKESK in the germline V gene. The CDR3 is 15 amino acids. Trimming at V came to 4 bases and at J to 7 bases, leaving 9 bases not matched to a gene. The CDR3 is CASSPLGGGSGELFF. The CDR3 DNA reads as TGTGCCAGCAGCCCGCTAGGAGGCGGGAGCGGGGAGCTGTTTTTT.

This chain links TRBV4-1 with TRBJ2-7; tentative D call: TRBD1 (6 bases). CDR1 and CDR2 (germline): MGHRA, YSYEKL. The CDR3 is 13 amino acids. V lost 4 bases to trimming and J lost 1 base, with 8 bases between them. The CDR3 protein is CASSLGHSYEQYF. The CDR3 coding sequence is TGCGCCAGCAGCCTGGGACATTCCTACGAGCAGTACTTC.

This rearrangement joins TRBV19 to TRBJ1-2; 8 bases agree with TRBD1. The junction had 11 bases not matched to a gene; V was cut back by 4 bases and J by 1 base. Germline loops: CDR1 LNHDA, CDR2 SQIVND (reference sequence). This CDR3 comprises 17 residues. This chain's CDR3 is CASSKGRGTGLNYGYTF. The CDR3 nucleotides are TGTGCCAGTAGTAAGGGTCGGGGGACAGGCCTTAACTATGGCTACACCTTC.